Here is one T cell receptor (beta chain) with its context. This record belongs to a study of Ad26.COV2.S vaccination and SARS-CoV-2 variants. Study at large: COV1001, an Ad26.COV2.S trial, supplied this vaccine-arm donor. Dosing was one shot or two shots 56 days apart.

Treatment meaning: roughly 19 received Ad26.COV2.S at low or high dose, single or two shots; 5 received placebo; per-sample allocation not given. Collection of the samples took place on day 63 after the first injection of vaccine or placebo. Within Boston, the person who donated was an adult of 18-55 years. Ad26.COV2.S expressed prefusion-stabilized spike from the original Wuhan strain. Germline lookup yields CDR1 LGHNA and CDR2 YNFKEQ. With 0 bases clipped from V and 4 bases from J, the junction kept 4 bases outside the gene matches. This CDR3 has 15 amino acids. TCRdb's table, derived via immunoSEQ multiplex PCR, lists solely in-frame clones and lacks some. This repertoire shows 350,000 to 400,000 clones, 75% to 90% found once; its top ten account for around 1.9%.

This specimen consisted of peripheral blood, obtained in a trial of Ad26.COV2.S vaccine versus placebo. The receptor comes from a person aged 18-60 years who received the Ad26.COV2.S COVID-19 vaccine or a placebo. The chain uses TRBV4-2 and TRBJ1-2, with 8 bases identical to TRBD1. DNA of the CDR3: TGTGCCAGCAGCCAAGAAGGAACAGGGGGCTATGGCTACACCTTC. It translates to CASSQEGTGGYGYTF.